The next 2 T cell receptor beta chains were all read from a single sample in a study of blood T cell repertoires in COVID-19. The data were produced by immunoSEQ multiplex PCR, yet TCRdb's version contains in-frame clones alone and is incomplete. This table has over 50,000 clones, around 87% appearing once. Sequencing used peripheral blood. All receptors come from a man between 60 and 75 years old with acute or convalescent COVID-19.

In its sample, this clone was seen once. J is TRBJ1-2 and V is TRBV12-3 or TRBV12-4, with 8 positions matching TRBD1. V trimming: 5 bases; J trimming: 13 bases; junction bases outside the gene matches: 9. The CDR3 loop spans 12 amino acids. CDR3 protein: CASSHTGGRSTF. Written as DNA, the CDR3 is TGTGCCAGCAGTCACACAGGGGGTCGATCCACCTTC.

This clone was picked up one time. The CDR3 DNA reads as TGTGCCAGCAGCTTAACTAGTACAGATACGCAGTATTTT. Its translation: CASSLTSTDTQYF. This chain connects TRBV11-2 to TRBJ2-3; D is possibly TRBD2 (5 bases). The CDR3 spans 13 residues. The germline V gene has CDR1 SGHAT and CDR2 FQNNGV. V was trimmed by 2 bases and J by 3 bases, leaving 6 bases between them.